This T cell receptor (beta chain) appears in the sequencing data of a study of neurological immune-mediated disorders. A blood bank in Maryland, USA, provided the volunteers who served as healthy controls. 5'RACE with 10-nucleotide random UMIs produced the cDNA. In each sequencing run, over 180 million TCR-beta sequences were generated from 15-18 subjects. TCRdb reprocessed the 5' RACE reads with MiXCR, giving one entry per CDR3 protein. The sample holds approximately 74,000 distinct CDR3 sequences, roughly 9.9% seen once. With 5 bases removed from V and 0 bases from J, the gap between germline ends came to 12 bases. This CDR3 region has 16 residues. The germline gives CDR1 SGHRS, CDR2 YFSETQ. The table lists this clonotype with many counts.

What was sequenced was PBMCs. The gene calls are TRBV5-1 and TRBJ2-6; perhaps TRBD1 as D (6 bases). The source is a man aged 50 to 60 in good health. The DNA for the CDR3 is TGCGCCAGCAGATTAGGACAGACCTCTGGGGCCAACGTCCTGACTTTC. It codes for CASRLGQTSGANVLTF.